The 23 T cell receptor beta chains in this list originate from one sample, sequenced in a study of blood T cell repertoires in COVID-19. TCRdb's copy holds only in-frame clones and misses some; the assay was immunoSEQ multiplex PCR. Of approximately 330,000 clones in the sample, 89% were seen once. Sequenced material: PBMCs or T cells enriched from blood (not recorded which). These receptors were obtained from a woman aged 30 to 39 who had recovered from COVID-19.

This chain uses TRBV7-6 with TRBJ1-6, with D tentatively TRBD1 (5 bases). V was clipped by 2 bases and J by 10 bases, with 6 bases between them. This CDR3 spans 12 amino acids. CDR1 is SGHVS, CDR2 FNYEAQ, per germline. CDR3 protein: CASSLRGSPLHF. CDR3 bases: TGTGCCAGCAGCTTAAGGGGCTCACCCCTCCACTTT.

The chain combines TRBV5-1 with TRBJ1-3; a possible D gene is TRBD1 (6 bases). Trimming took off 5 bases at V and 0 bases at J, with 9 bases between the two ends. The CDR3 covers 14 residues. CDR1 SGHRS and CDR2 YFSETQ come from the germline V gene. CDR3 in DNA: TGCGCCAGCAGACCGGACAGCTCTGGAAACACCATATATTTT. Translation gives CASRPDSSGNTIYF.

This CDR3 reads CASSIGTANRDGYTF. In nucleotides, the CDR3 is TGTGCCAGCAGCATAGGGACTGCAAATAGGGATGGCTACACCTTC. The V call is TRBV11-2, the J call TRBJ1-2; tentative D call: TRBD1 (5 bases). V shed 5 bases and J shed 6 bases, with 19 bases lying between them. This CDR3 comprises 15 residues. CDR1 is SGHAT and CDR2 is FQNNGV in the germline V gene.

J is TRBJ2-3 and V is TRBV6-2 or TRBV6-3; TRBD1 matches at 7 bases. The germline gives CDR1 MNHEY, CDR2 SVGEGT. Losses at the gene ends were 6 bases for V and 5 bases for J; bases not matched to a gene: 17. CDR3 length equals 17 residues. The CDR3 protein is CASSEWWDSRTRDTQYF. CDR3 nucleotide sequence: TGTGCCAGCAGCGAGTGGTGGGACAGCCGGACGAGAGATACGCAGTATTTT.

This rearrangement joins TRBV12-2 to TRBJ2-1; the D call TRBD2 from the table was never checked on the DNA. TRBV12-2 is tagged as a pseudogene. The CDR3 is 15 amino acids. CDR3: CASRSRVAGDNEQFF. As DNA, the CDR3 is TGTGCAAGTCGTTCTCGAGTAGCGGGAGACAATGAGCAGTTCTTC.

The chain employs TRBV7-2 and TRBJ1-1, with D maybe TRBD1 (5 bases). V dropped 5 bases and J dropped 8 bases, with 18 bases sitting between them. This CDR3 has 14 amino acids. Germline V gene data show CDR1 as SGHTA and CDR2 as FQGNSA. CDR3 in amino acids: CASSLTYREGEAFF. In DNA form, the CDR3 reads TGTGCCAGCAGCCTTACGTATCGGGAGGGGGAAGCTTTCTTT.

This clone occurred a few times. This CDR3 reads CASTYRGAEAFF. CDR3 in DNA: TGTGCCAGCACTTACAGGGGAGCTGAAGCTTTCTTT. The genes are TRBV19 and TRBJ1-1, with 7 bases fitting TRBD1. CDR1 and CDR2 from the germline V gene are LNHDA and SQIVND (reference sequence). The CDR3 is made up of 12 amino acids. The junction had 7 bases not matched to a gene; V was cut back by 9 bases and J by 6 bases.

The chain employs TRBV27 and TRBJ2-7, with 9 nucleotides matching TRBD1. The CDR3 is 17 amino acids. The germline gives CDR1 MNHEY, CDR2 SMNVEV (reference sequence). V was pared by 3 bases and J by 1 base, with 10 bases of the junction left unmatched. CDR3 in amino acids: CASSFHTGQGSSYEQYF. The CDR3 region has the DNA TGTGCCAGCAGTTTTCACACCGGACAGGGGTCATCCTACGAGCAGTACTTC.

The rearrangement joins TRBV3-1 (or the pseudogene TRBV3-2) to TRBJ1-1; 8 positions match TRBD1. CDR1 is LGHDT and CDR2 is YNNKEL in the germline V gene (reference sequence). With 3 bases clipped from V and 2 bases from J, the junction kept 5 bases outside the gene matches. CDR3 length: 15 residues. The CDR3 protein is CASSHLDRVNTEAFF. CDR3 nucleotides: TGTGCCAGCAGCCACCTGGACAGGGTTAACACTGAAGCTTTCTTT.

The rearrangement joins TRBV13 to TRBJ2-5; TRBD1 matches at 7 bases. CDR3 length: 16 amino acids. Germline V gives CDR1 PRHDT, CDR2 FYEKMQ (reference sequence). V lost 5 bases to trimming and J lost 4 bases; unmatched junction nucleotides: 13. The CDR3 is CASSPRATGLAETQYF. DNA for the CDR3: TGTGCCAGCAGCCCAAGGGCGACAGGGTTGGCAGAGACCCAGTACTTC.

The rearrangement joins TRBV12-3 or TRBV12-4 to TRBJ1-1, with D perhaps matching TRBD1 (5 bases). Trimming took 6 bases from V and 1 from J, leaving 9 bases between them. The CDR3 runs to 13 residues. The CDR3 DNA reads as TGTGCCAGCAGATACACAGGGAACACTGAAGCTTTCTTT. This translates into CASRYTGNTEAFF.

The V and J genes are TRBV9 and TRBJ2-1, with TRBD2 matching over 10 bases. The trim removed 0 bases at V and 4 bases at J, leaving 10 bases unmatched. Germline values: CDR1 SGDLS, CDR2 YYNGEE. The CDR3 is 18 amino acids. In DNA, the CDR3 is TGTGCCAGCAGCGTAGTAAATAGTGGACTAGCGGAATACAATGAGCAGTTCTTC. Residues: CASSVVNSGLAEYNEQFF.

The chain links TRBV5-1 to TRBJ2-1; D remains unclear. CDR3 size: 15 residues. From germline, CDR1 is SGHRS and CDR2 YFSETQ. Trimming stripped 2 bases from V and 0 bases from J, with 9 bases between. CDR3 nucleotides: TGCGCCAGCAGCTTCGGTAGCAGCTCCTACAATGAGCAGTTCTTC. This translates into CASSFGSSSYNEQFF. Combining the CDR3 with reference TRBV5-1 and TRBJ2-1 gives the whole variable domain KAGVTQTPRYLIKTRGQQVTLSCSPISGHRSVSWYQQTPGQGLQFLFEYFSETQRNKGNFPGRFSGRQFSNSRSEMNVSTLELGDSALYLCASSFGSSSYNEQFFGPGTRLTVL.

V is TRBV7-9 and J is TRBJ2-4; D is ambiguous. This CDR3 is 17 amino acids long. Trimming cost V 0 bases and J 0 bases, with 12 bases left between them. The germline V gene encodes CDR1 SEHNR and CDR2 FQNEAQ (reference sequence). The CDR3 sequence: CASSLAGTLQAKNIQYF. The CDR3 DNA sequence: TGTGCCAGCAGCTTAGCCGGTACTCTCCAAGCCAAAAACATTCAGTACTTC.

The CDR3 region is CASSSRLGTSGTYNEQFF. The DNA of the CDR3 is TGCGCCAGCAGCTCACGACTTGGGACTAGCGGGACCTACAATGAGCAGTTCTTC. V gene TRBV5-1 combines with J gene TRBJ2-1, with TRBD2 identical over 13 bases. Looked up from germline, CDR1 is SGHRS and CDR2 is YFSETQ. The CDR3 covers 18 residues. With V trimmed by 3 bases and J by 2 bases, 8 bases remained unmatched.

This chain connects TRBV27 to TRBJ2-2; 11 nucleotides match TRBD1. There are 18 residues in the CDR3. Germline values: CDR1 MNHEY, CDR2 SMNVEV (reference sequence). J lost 4 bases, V lost 5 bases, and 12 bases had no gene match. This chain's CDR3 is CASSLKDPGTGGTGELFF. CDR3 nucleotides: TGTGCCAGCAGTCTAAAGGACCCCGGGACAGGGGGCACCGGGGAGCTGTTTTTT.

The rearrangement uses TRBV28 and TRBJ1-5; D uncertain. V was trimmed by 5 bases and J by 5 bases, leaving 16 bases between them. Germline V gene sequence: CDR1 MDHEN, CDR2 SYDVKM. CDR3 length: 15 residues. This CDR3 reads CASSLHGRYYQPQHF. CDR3 DNA sequence: TGTGCCAGCAGTCTCCATGGCAGGTACTATCAGCCCCAGCATTTT.

This chain joins TRBV7-2 and TRBJ1-5; D unresolved. V gave up 6 bases and J gave up 10 bases, with 22 bases separating them. The CDR3 loop spans 15 amino acids. CDR1 is SGHTA, CDR2 FQGNSA, per germline. The CDR3 DNA follows: TGTGCCAGCAGTTCTATCGTAAACATGGGCCACCCCCAGCATTTT. Protein product: CASSSIVNMGHPQHF.

This clone was seen just once. The chain carries TRBV30 and TRBJ2-7, with TRBD2 matching over 16 bases. CDR3 size: 16 residues. After removal of 8 bases from V and 0 bases from J, the junction contained 7 bases not matched to a gene. Per the germline V gene, CDR1 is GTSNPN and CDR2 is SVGIG (reference sequence). CDR3 sequence reads: CAGEGLAGGSSYEQYF. For the CDR3, the DNA is TGTGCCGGAGAGGGACTAGCGGGAGGGAGCTCCTACGAGCAGTACTTC. Drawing the rest from reference TRBV30 and TRBJ2-7, the complete variable domain is SQTIHQWPATLVQPVGSPLSLECTVEGTSNPNLYWYRQAAGRGLQLLFYSVGIGQISSEVPQNLSASRPQDRQFILSSKKLLLSDSGFYLCAGEGLAGGSSYEQYFGPGTRLTVT.

The chain couples TRBV19 to TRBJ1-5; a possible D gene is TRBD1 (5 bases). The CDR3 runs 13 residues. Trimming removed 6 bases from V and 7 bases from J, with 13 bases in between. The germline V gene has CDR1 LNHDA and CDR2 SQIVND (reference sequence). CDR3 bases: TGTGCCAGTAGGGGGGGGGATTGGCAGCCCCAGCATTTT. Its translation is CASRGGDWQPQHF.

The CDR3 sequence: CASSPQQGAIGNTIYF. In DNA form, the CDR3 reads TGTGCCAGCTCACCACAACAGGGGGCTATTGGAAACACCATATATTTT. The V gene is TRBV18, the J gene TRBJ1-3; TRBD1 agrees at 9 bases. Germline V gene data show CDR1 as KGHSH and CDR2 as LQKENI. J was trimmed by 3 bases and V by 1 base; bases with no gene match: 4. This CDR3 region has 16 residues.

V gene TRBV3-1 (or the pseudogene TRBV3-2) combines with J gene TRBJ2-2; a possible D gene is TRBD1 (6 bases). V was pared by 3 bases and J by 0 bases, with 8 bases between. Germline values: CDR1 LGHDT, CDR2 YNNKEL (reference sequence). The CDR3 is 15 residues long. The CDR3 region has the DNA TGTGCCAGCAGCCATCAGGGGACGAACACCGGGGAGCTGTTTTTT. Protein product: CASSHQGTNTGELFF.

The CDR3 DNA sequence: TGTGCCAGCACCCCGACAGCGACAAATGAAAAACTGTTTTTT. Its translation: CASTPTATNEKLFF. This rearrangement joins TRBV6-5 to TRBJ1-4; D is perhaps TRBD1 (5 bases). The CDR3 has 14 amino acids. Trimming removed 7 bases from V and 5 bases from J, with 14 bases in between. CDR1 and CDR2 (germline): MNHEY, SVGAGI.